This T cell receptor beta chain appears in the sequencing data of a study of shared clonotypes between healthy human individuals. CD45RO-negative, CCR7-positively selected cells formed the naive CD8 fraction, excluding terminally differentiated effector memory CD45RA+ cells. It was across several immunoSEQ plates that each subset's genomic DNA was evenly split. Only in-frame clones appear in the TCRdb table, and some are missing; sequencing was by immunoSEQ multiplex PCR. The sample carries hundreds of thousands of clones, about 90% recorded once. Many counts were recorded for this clone. One end of the junction varies from germline; a read error may be responsible. Sample: naive CD8+ T cells sorted from blood. This clonotype was obtained from a man younger than 45 in good health.

In DNA, the CDR3 is TGTGCCAGCAGTTTAGGAGGACAGGGGTTAGAGACCCAGTACTTC. Amino acids: CASSLGGQGLETQYF. This rearrangement joins TRBV7-9 to TRBJ2-5; 9 nucleotides line up with TRBD1. This CDR3 contains 15 residues. Germline V gives CDR1 SEHNR, CDR2 FQNEAQ (reference sequence).